The 30 T cell receptor beta chains reported below all come from one sample, sequenced in a study of blood T cell repertoires in COVID-19. The table came from immunoSEQ multiplex PCR; TCRdb's copy has only in-frame clones and leaves some out. Among roughly 350,000 clones listed, roughly 90% were seen once. The sequenced material came from peripheral blood. The receptors were sampled from a woman aged 45-59 years with active or convalescent COVID-19.

This clone appeared a single time. V is TRBV29-1 and J is TRBJ2-5, with D uncertain. V lost 7 bases, J lost 5 bases, and 14 bases lay in between. From germline, CDR1 is SQVTM and CDR2 ANQGSEA. The CDR3 consists of 12 residues. CDR3 in amino acids: CSASSVRETQYF. The CDR3 DNA follows: TGCAGCGCCAGCTCCGTGAGGGAGACCCAGTACTTC.

The chain couples TRBV10-3 to TRBJ1-2; 8 bases fit TRBD1. The germline V gene encodes CDR1 ENHRY and CDR2 SYGVKD. Trimming at V came to 10 bases and at J to 7 bases, leaving 5 bases not matched to a gene. This CDR3 has 11 amino acids. The CDR3 loop is CATHTGGGYTF. For the CDR3, the DNA is TGTGCCACCCATACAGGGGGTGGCTACACCTTC.

The CDR3 here is CASSFPGQIHEQYF. The CDR3, as DNA: TGTGCCAGCAGTTTTCCGGGACAGATCCACGAGCAGTACTTC. V usage is TRBV27 and J usage is TRBJ2-7; 7 nucleotides agree with TRBD1. V lost 3 bases to trimming and J lost 5 bases; unmatched junction nucleotides: 7. The CDR3 spans 14 residues. Germline CDR1 reads MNHEY; CDR2 reads SMNVEV (reference sequence).

This clone was detected a few times. The J gene is TRBJ1-6, the V gene TRBV19; 7 nucleotides line up with TRBD1. The trim removed 5 bases at V and 10 bases at J, leaving 8 bases unmatched. The germline V gene has CDR1 LNHDA and CDR2 SQIVND (reference sequence). The CDR3 runs 14 residues. The CDR3 nucleotides read TGTGCCAGTAGTCCCCAGGGGGTACGGTCACCCCTCCACTTT. Protein sequence: CASSPQGVRSPLHF.

The rearrangement joins TRBV18 to TRBJ2-3; 9 bases match TRBD2. Per the germline V gene, CDR1 is KGHSH and CDR2 is LQKENI. The CDR3 totals 16 residues. Trimming at V came to 5 bases and at J to 0 bases, leaving 6 bases not matched to a gene. The CDR3 nucleotides are TGTGCCAGCTCATCAAGCGGGGGGCGTAGCACAGATACGCAGTATTTT. Its protein is CASSSSGGRSTDTQYF.

This chain joins TRBV12-3 or TRBV12-4 and TRBJ2-5; 7 nucleotides line up with TRBD1. CDR3 size: 13 residues. V was pared by 6 bases and J by 2 bases, with 3 bases of the junction left unmatched. CDR3 in DNA: TGTGCCAGCAGACAGGGGTTTCAAGAGACCCAGTACTTC. It translates to CASRQGFQETQYF.

The chain uses TRBV19 and TRBJ2-3; 9 bases agree with TRBD2. This CDR3 spans 16 amino acids. V trimming: 3 bases; J trimming: 5 bases; junction bases outside the gene matches: 9. CDR1 and CDR2 from the germline V gene are LNHDA and SQIVND (reference sequence). CDR3 amino acids: CASSIDLSGSGDTQYF. In DNA form, the CDR3 reads TGTGCCAGTAGTATTGATCTTAGCGGGAGTGGAGATACGCAGTATTTT.

CDR3 sequence: CASSVSSGSLETQYF. The CDR3 DNA follows: TGTGCCAGCAGCGTTTCCAGCGGGAGCTTGGAGACCCAGTACTTC. This chain joins TRBV9 and TRBJ2-5; 8 positions agree with TRBD2. The CDR3 has 15 amino acids. CDR1 SGDLS and CDR2 YYNGEE come from the germline V gene. V was pared by 2 bases and J by 5 bases, with 8 bases of the junction left unmatched. The full variable domain, with the rest looked up from reference TRBV9 and TRBJ2-5, is DSGVTQTPKHLITATGQRVTLRCSPRSGDLSVYWYQQSLDQGLQFLIQYYNGEERAKGNILERFSAQQFPDLHSELNLSSLELGDSALYFCASSVSSGSLETQYFGPGTRLLVL.

V is TRBV5-1 and J is TRBJ1-1, with a tentative D call TRBD1 (5 bases). V was shortened by 1 base and J by 1 base, with 17 bases between the two germline ends. The V gene's germline CDR1 is SGHRS and CDR2 YFSETQ. The CDR3 contains 17 residues. The CDR3 reads CASSLRTYIGRNTEAFF. DNA for the CDR3: TGCGCCAGCAGCTTGCGGACATATATTGGTAGGAACACTGAAGCTTTCTTT.

The chain combines TRBV2 with TRBJ2-7, with a possible D match to TRBD2 (6 bases). Trimming removed 0 bases from V and 3 bases from J, with 18 bases in between. The germline gives CDR1 SNHLY, CDR2 FYNNEI. The CDR3 length is 17 residues. In DNA, the CDR3 is TGTGCCAGCAGTGAAGCGCTTCGCGGGGTTTCAATCTACGAGCAGTACTTC. Amino acid sequence: CASSEALRGVSIYEQYF.

This chain uses TRBV12-3 or TRBV12-4 with TRBJ1-3; D remains ambiguous. Trimming left V 6 bases short and J 9 bases short, with 15 bases between. The CDR3 extends over 13 amino acids. Here the CDR3 reads CASSEWTEGTIYF. As DNA, the CDR3 is TGTGCCAGCAGCGAATGGACCGAGGGCACCATATATTTT.

The J gene is TRBJ2-5, the V gene TRBV4-3; 13 positions agree with TRBD2. With V trimmed by 6 bases and J by 3 bases, 13 bases remained unmatched. From germline, CDR1 is LGHNA and CDR2 YSLEER. CDR3 length: 18 residues. The CDR3 is CASRPRVLAGGSEETQYF. The CDR3 DNA sequence: TGCGCCAGCAGGCCAAGAGTACTAGCGGGGGGGAGTGAAGAGACCCAGTACTTC.

This clone was counted a few times. V and J are TRBV19 and TRBJ1-1; D is uncertain. From germline, CDR1 is LNHDA and CDR2 SQIVND (reference sequence). Trimming left V 3 bases short and J 8 bases short, with 13 bases between. The CDR3 covers 13 residues. This chain's CDR3 is CASSIEGVGEAFF. CDR3 DNA sequence: TGTGCCAGTAGTATTGAGGGCGTCGGGGAAGCTTTCTTT.

The V gene is TRBV30, the J gene TRBJ2-7, with 9 bases lining up with TRBD1. Trimming cost V 0 bases and J 3 bases; bases outside gene matches: 6. The germline V gene has CDR1 GTSNPN and CDR2 SVGIG (reference sequence). The CDR3 sequence is 15 residues long. The CDR3, as DNA: TGTGCCTGGAGTGTACGAAGGACAGGGGTCTACGAGCAGTACTTC. Translated: CAWSVRRTGVYEQYF.

In nucleotides, the CDR3 is TGTGCCAGCAGTCAGGGGAGCTCCTACGAGCAGTACTTC. Its protein product is CASSQGSSYEQYF. V is TRBV27 and J is TRBJ2-7; D may be TRBD1 (6 bases). Trimming left V 5 bases short and J 0 bases short, with 8 bases between. CDR1 MNHEY and CDR2 SMNVEV come from the germline V gene (reference sequence). There are 13 residues in the CDR3.

This clone was seen a few times. The V gene is TRBV7-9, the J gene TRBJ1-4; TRBD1 aligns across 9 bases. Germline V gives CDR1 SEHNR, CDR2 FQNEAQ (reference sequence). This CDR3 is built from 15 residues. Trimming took 2 bases from V and 3 from J; bases not matched to a gene: 1. The CDR3: CASSLRQGANEKLFF. The CDR3 bases are TGTGCCAGCAGCTTAAGACAGGGGGCTAATGAAAAACTGTTTTTT.

V is TRBV12-5 and J is TRBJ2-7; 13 nucleotides line up with TRBD2. This CDR3 is built from 16 residues. With 3 bases clipped from V and 4 bases from J, the junction kept 6 bases outside the gene matches. Germline CDR1 is LGHNT and CDR2 is FRNRAP. The CDR3 bases are TGTGCTAGTGGTTTTATCACTAGCGGGGGGGCTTACGAGCAGTACTTC. The encoded protein is CASGFITSGGAYEQYF.

This chain links TRBV7-9 with TRBJ1-1; possible D gene TRBD1, 6 bases. V gave up 1 base and J gave up 0 bases, with 6 bases separating them. This CDR3 has 14 residues. Germline CDR1 and CDR2: SEHNR and FQNEAQ (reference sequence). The CDR3 is CASSLGTVNTEAFF. CDR3 sequence (DNA): TGTGCCAGCAGCTTAGGGACAGTGAACACTGAAGCTTTCTTT.

J is TRBJ1-1 and V is TRBV4-1, with 7 bases matching TRBD1. In germline, CDR1 is MGHRA, CDR2 YSYEKL. This CDR3 is built from 14 residues. The ends lost 5 bases at V and 4 bases at J; junction bases unmatched: 7. The DNA of the CDR3 is TGCGCCAGCAGCAGACCAGGGGGGAGCACTGAAGCTTTCTTT. Amino acid sequence: CASSRPGGSTEAFF.

The chain employs TRBV10-3 and TRBJ2-5, with D unclear. This CDR3 is built from 12 residues. With 3 bases removed from V and 1 base from J, the gap between germline ends came to 3 bases. Germline lookup yields CDR1 ENHRY and CDR2 SYGVKD. The CDR3 DNA follows: TGTGCCATCAGTGAACTCCAAGAGACCCAGTACTTC. This translates into CAISELQETQYF.

The V call is TRBV6-2 or TRBV6-3, the J call TRBJ2-2, with 7 bases aligning to TRBD2. Germline V gene sequence: CDR1 MNHEY, CDR2 SVGEGT. V lost 4 bases, J lost 6 bases, and 2 bases stayed unmatched. This CDR3 region has 13 residues. The CDR3 reads CASSWGGSGELFF. CDR3 in DNA: TGTGCCAGCAGTTGGGGGGGTTCCGGGGAGCTGTTTTTT.

The V call is TRBV9, the J call TRBJ1-2; D is possibly TRBD1 (5 bases). V lost 4 bases to trimming and J lost 4 bases, with 23 bases between them. The germline CDR1 and CDR2 sequences are SGDLS and YYNGEE. The length of the CDR3 is 17 residues. This chain's CDR3 is CASSQEGSRSGGYGYTF. The CDR3 coding sequence is TGTGCCAGCAGCCAGGAGGGGTCCCGGAGCGGTGGCTATGGCTACACCTTC.

This clone has more than one count but fewer than ten. The V and J genes are TRBV28 and TRBJ1-5; possible D gene TRBD1, 5 bases. This CDR3 contains 14 residues. CDR1 is MDHEN, CDR2 SYDVKM, per germline. V lost 6 bases to trimming and J lost 2 bases, with 11 bases between them. Here the CDR3 reads CASSQPQGNQPQHF. CDR3 in DNA: TGTGCCAGCAGCCAACCACAGGGCAATCAGCCCCAGCATTTT.

The chain links TRBV12-3 or TRBV12-4 to TRBJ2-7; TRBD2 matches 7 bases. The CDR3 is 12 amino acids. J lost 4 bases, V lost 6 bases, and 3 bases had no gene match. The CDR3 nucleotides are TGTGCCAGCAGACTAGCGCTATACGAGCAGTACTTC. The encoded protein is CASRLALYEQYF.

This chain joins TRBV5-1 and TRBJ2-7, with TRBD2 matching 14 bases. The V gene end was trimmed by 2 bases and the J gene end by 6 bases; junction bases not matched to a gene: 19. Germline-derived CDR1 and CDR2 are SGHRS and YFSETQ. This CDR3 spans 20 amino acids. The CDR3 loop is CASSFGRIEETSGGAIEQYF. The CDR3 region has the DNA TGCGCCAGCAGCTTCGGCAGGATAGAAGAGACTAGCGGGGGGGCGATCGAGCAGTACTTC.

The chain recombines TRBV11-2 with TRBJ1-2; D possibly corresponds to TRBD1 (5 bases). The CDR3 sequence is 15 residues long. The V end lost 1 base, the J end lost 1 base, and 10 bases lay between the germline ends. The germline CDR1 and CDR2 sequences are SGHAT and FQNNGV. The chain's CDR3 is CASSLVSRVNYGYTF. The CDR3 region has the DNA TGTGCCAGCAGCTTAGTGTCCAGGGTTAACTATGGCTACACCTTC. The entire variable domain, with the rest obtained from reference TRBV11-2 and TRBJ1-2, is as follows: EAGVAQSPRYKIIEKRQSVAFWCNPISGHATLYWYQQILGQGPKLLIQFQNNGVVDDSQLPKDRFSAERLKGVDSTLKIQPAKLEDSAVYLCASSLVSRVNYGYTFGSGTRLTVV.

This clone has only one observation. V gene TRBV6-5 combines with J gene TRBJ1-5; no firm D call. Between the trimmed V and J ends, which lost 2 bases and 8 bases, there was a span of 10 bases. CDR1 and CDR2 from the germline V gene are MNHEY and SVGAGI. There are 13 residues in the CDR3. CDR3 in DNA: TGTGCCAGCAGTTACCATCCCTCGGAGCCCCAGCATTTT. Its translation: CASSYHPSEPQHF.

The table lists this clone with a few counts. This chain joins TRBV6-6 and TRBJ2-1; 9 bases line up with TRBD2. Per germline, CDR1 MNHNY and CDR2 SVGAGI (reference sequence). This CDR3 is 15 amino acids long. V shed 6 bases, J shed 0 bases, and the junction held 3 bases outside the gene matches. The CDR3 nucleotides read TGTGCCAGCAGCTTAGCGGGGGCCTCCTACAATGAGCAGTTCTTC. This codes for CASSLAGASYNEQFF.

The V gene is TRBV23-1, the J gene TRBJ1-1; 7 bases match TRBD1. TRBV23-1 is sorted into the ORF group, with uncertain function. Germline trimming cut 8 bases from V and 5 bases from J; bases unmatched to any gene: 11. This CDR3 has 14 amino acids. The CDR3: CASANTTGVTEAFF. Here the CDR3 DNA reads TGCGCCAGCGCCAATACCACAGGGGTTACTGAAGCTTTCTTT.

The V gene is TRBV29-1, the J gene TRBJ2-5, with TRBD2 matching 8 bases. Per germline, CDR1 SQVTM and CDR2 ANQGSEA. This CDR3 spans 13 amino acids. V dropped 7 bases and J dropped 2; count of bases not matched to a gene: 6. The CDR3 loop is CSGMSGGQETQYF. CDR3 coding DNA: TGCAGCGGAATGTCGGGAGGGCAAGAGACCCAGTACTTC.